The sequence of this T cell receptor beta chain was determined in a study of blood T cell repertoires in COVID-19. As for the study in general: The United States, Italy and Spain supplied acute and convalescent COVID-19 samples.

The germline CDR1 and CDR2 sequences are LNHDA and SQIVND (reference sequence). This CDR3 has 14 amino acids. V gave up 8 bases and J gave up 1 base, with 12 bases separating them. The table lists this clone with a count of one. The study recruited people aged about 18 to 89 years across approximately 24 US areas. Cohort assignment relied on participant-reported clinical history. Data came from immunoSEQ multiplex PCR; TCRdb stores just in-frame clones and leaves some out. In the table there are over 110,000 clones, about 89% of which are singletons. Sequencing was done on a sample of PBMCs or T cells enriched from blood (not recorded which). The V and J genes are TRBV19 and TRBJ1-5, with D perhaps matching TRBD1 (5 bases). This sequence originates from a man aged 60 to 69 who had recovered from COVID-19. DNA for the CDR3: TGTGCCAGTCGCGGGGAGGGGAGCAATCAGCCCCAGCATTTT. As protein: CASRGEGSNQPQHF.